The 11 T cell receptor beta chains in this list originate from one sample, sequenced in a study of T cell repertoires in cytomegalovirus infection. These TCRs' antigens remain unknown. MiXCR, run by TCRdb on the reads, gives a single entry per CDR3 protein. The data contain fewer than 55,000 distinct CDR3 sequences, about 18% of them singletons. Source: CD8+ T cells from cultured PBMCs, taken from culture after CMV antigen stimulation. Receptor source: a human donor in good health (CMV status not recorded). Some clones in this sample may be carry-over from other donors' samples.

The chain couples TRBV27 to TRBJ1-1; D remains ambiguous. In germline, CDR1 is MNHEY, CDR2 SMNVEV (reference sequence). The CDR3 length is 11 residues. Trimming shortened V by 7 bases and J by 1 base, and 4 bases separated the two germline ends. CDR3 sequence: CASKKNTEAFF. The CDR3 DNA follows: TGTGCCAGCAAGAAGAACACTGAAGCTTTCTTT.

The chain has TRBV7-2 and TRBJ1-1, with D unclear. Trimming shortened V by 1 base and J by 10 bases, and 16 bases separated the two germline ends. This CDR3 has 14 amino acids. The germline gives CDR1 SGHTA, CDR2 FQGNSA. CDR3 bases: TGTGCCAGCAGCTTAGAAGCCAGAAGGGAAAGAGCTTTCTTT. Translated, it gives CASSLEARRERAFF.

This clonotype came up many times. The rearrangement uses TRBV7-2 and TRBJ2-5; 9 bases line up with TRBD1. The V and J ends lost 5 bases and 5 bases, in that order; junction bases with no gene match: 6. Per germline, CDR1 SGHTA and CDR2 FQGNSA. CDR3 length: 14 residues. Here the CDR3 reads CASSTNRGHETQYF. The CDR3 nucleotides read TGTGCCAGCAGCACTAACAGGGGGCATGAGACCCAGTACTTC.

The J gene is TRBJ2-1, the V gene TRBV7-4, with 9 bases identical to TRBD2. Germline values: CDR1 SGHVT, CDR2 SQSDAQ. The CDR3 has 20 residues. Trimming cost V 4 bases and J 1 base; bases outside gene matches: 17. DNA of the CDR3: TGTGCCAGCAGCTCCGGGGGGCGGGGGGGCGACATTATGTCCTACAATGAGCAGTTCTTC. Translated, it gives CASSSGGRGGDIMSYNEQFF.

This clonotype was seen more than once but under ten times. This rearrangement joins TRBV7-6 to TRBJ1-5, with D hard to call. CDR3 length: 12 residues. The V and J ends lost 1 base and 5 bases respectively, with 3 bases between them. Germline assignment: CDR1 SGHVS and CDR2 FNYEAQ. CDR3 region: CASSLDYQPQHF. CDR3 DNA sequence: TGTGCCAGCAGCTTAGACTATCAGCCCCAGCATTTT. Full variable domain (missing parts from reference TRBV7-6 and TRBJ1-5): GAGVSQSPRYKVTKRGQDVALRCDPISGHVSLYWYRQALGQGPEFLTYFNYEAQQDKSGLPNDRFSAERPEGSISTLTIQRTEQRDSAMYRCASSLDYQPQHFGDGTRLSIL.

The chain joins TRBV4-1 to TRBJ2-7; TRBD2 is a possible D gene (6 bases). The CDR3 spans 16 residues. Germline V CDR1 and CDR2: MGHRA, YSYEKL. Trimming shortened V by 0 bases and J by 5 bases, and 17 bases separated the two germline ends. This CDR3 reads CASSQEERGGSDEQYF. DNA of the CDR3: TGCGCCAGCAGCCAAGAAGAGCGAGGAGGGTCGGACGAGCAGTACTTC.

The chain combines TRBV7-8 with TRBJ2-3; D may be TRBD1 or TRBD2 (5 bases each). The CDR3 length is 17 residues. Germline V lookup: CDR1 SGHVS, CDR2 FQNEAQ. V was pared by 5 bases and J by 0 bases, with 18 bases between. Here the CDR3 DNA reads TGTGCCAGCAGCCCATTCTGGGGGACGGCGAGCACAGATACGCAGTATTTT. Its translation is CASSPFWGTASTDTQYF.

This clonotype appeared a few times. The chain employs TRBV7-2 and TRBJ1-2, with D hard to call. Trimming stripped 1 base from V and 8 bases from J, with 11 bases between. There are 13 residues in the CDR3. Germline V lookup: CDR1 SGHTA, CDR2 FQGNSA. The CDR3 DNA follows: TGTGCCAGCAGCTTAGGGTCGGCAGTCGGCTACACCTTC. Amino acid sequence: CASSLGSAVGYTF.

This clonotype came up a few times. The chain is built from TRBV7-8 and TRBJ1-1; no firm D call. CDR3 length: 14 residues. V was pared by 5 bases and J by 1 base, with 11 bases between. CDR1 and CDR2 from the germline V gene are SGHVS and FQNEAQ. CDR3 DNA: TGTGCCAGCAGCAAGAGCAGAGGGAACACTGAAGCTTTCTTT. Amino acids: CASSKSRGNTEAFF.

This clonotype was picked up a small number of times. This chain connects TRBV7-9 to TRBJ2-1, with 11 bases identical to TRBD2. This CDR3 spans 16 amino acids. The junction had 11 bases not matched to a gene; V was cut back by 4 bases and J by 9 bases. CDR1 and CDR2 from the germline V gene are SEHNR and FQNEAQ (reference sequence). As DNA, the CDR3 is TGTGCCAGCAGCTCATATACTAGCGGGGGAACGGGTGAGCAGTTCTTC. Translation: CASSSYTSGGTGEQFF.

The chain links TRBV27 to TRBJ1-4; no firm D call. V was clipped by 6 bases and J by 11 bases, with 16 bases between them. CDR3 size: 13 residues. Germline V gene sequence: CDR1 MNHEY, CDR2 SMNVEV (reference sequence). In nucleotides, the CDR3 is TGTGCCAGCAGAGAACCCTTCGAAAGGAAACTGTTTTTT. Translating it yields CASREPFERKLFF.